The sequence of this T cell receptor (beta chain) was determined in a study of T cells in Graves' hyperthyroidism and ophthalmopathy. CDR3 length: 14 residues. Trimming pared 4 bases from V and 9 bases from J, leaving 16 bases between. Germline values: CDR1 MNHEY, CDR2 SVGEGT. This clonotype was recorded many times. Its antigen remains unknown. Study-level findings and limits: Most clonotypes expanded in thyroid above 0.001 were likewise present in blood. In simple terms, a model built on 13 V-J features told ophthalmopathy apart from stable hyperthyroidism.

Regions amplified from RNA transcripts were the TCR beta CDR3 regions. Using the HTBI primer set, a first-round RT-PCR was run on the TCR CDR3. TCRdb used MiXCR to reprocess the multiplex PCR reads, holding one entry per CDR3 protein. The repertoire holds 280,000 or so distinct CDR3 sequences, with about 25% as singletons. The rearrangement uses TRBV6-2 or TRBV6-3 and TRBJ2-1, with D uncertain. What was sequenced was blood. The clonotype was recovered from a man between 40 and 49 years old with Graves' hyperthyroidism that later progressed to Graves' ophthalmopathy. In DNA form, the CDR3 reads TGTGCCAGCAGTTCCCCCGCTAGTCGTCGTGAGCAGTTCTTC. Its translation: CASSSPASRREQFF.